The T cell receptor beta chain under discussion was sequenced for a study of cytomegalovirus exposure and HLA in healthy donors. Study results and limitations: Previously analyzed data showed that most TCR beta V segments were productive at a frequency of about 90% or about 30%. Likely technical artifact: a cluster of highly shared sequence variants. Common viral pathogens were later found to be apparently linked to several of the most significant clusters.

The PCR was carried out with 60 Vbeta primers and 13 Jbeta primers. As processed by the authors: In a later analysis, of some 80 million unique beta chains, roughly 10 million appeared in at least two donors. The repertoire was sequenced with immunoSEQ multiplex PCR; TCRdb's copy has only in-frame clones and lacks some. V, J and clone size were drawn from that table, and D and trimming were deduced from the DNA. This table holds 100,000 to 150,000 clones, roughly 77% found once. The CDR3 is 12 residues long. The germline CDR1 and CDR2 sequences are SGDLS and YYNGEE. The V gene lost 4 bases and the J gene lost 6 bases, with 8 bases spanning the gap. About this clone itself: The antigen remains undetermined.

Input material: PBMCs. This receptor was taken from a young man in good health and CMV-seronegative. The chain uses TRBV9 and TRBJ2-1; D is undetermined. CDR3 coding DNA: TGTGCCAGCAGCCGGAGTCCCAATGAGCAGTTCTTC. Protein product: CASSRSPNEQFF.